A selection of T cell receptor beta chains follows, all from one sample in a study of T-cell memory formation after mild COVID-19. TCRdb analysed the 5' RACE reads with MiXCR anew, one entry per CDR3 protein. The table shows around 300,000 distinct CDR3 sequences, with approximately 14% occurring only once. The source material was PBMCs or a T cell subset sorted from them (not recorded which). The receptor set was obtained from a man between 18 and 29 years old who had mild COVID-19 (a few samples of this study predate the infection). Cell type and time point are not known. CDR3s include the opening cysteine and the closing phenylalanine or tryptophan. The D gene is left open where the match is weak. The size field is filled for only some rows; it gives once, few, many or a size class.

V gene: TRBV9; D gene: -; clone size: few; J gene: TRBJ2-1; CDR3 protein: CASSRDRDRAYNEQFF; CDR3 DNA: TGTGCCAGCAGCCGGGACCGGGACCGAGCCTACAATGAGCAGTTCTTC
V gene: TRBV5-5; D gene: -; clone size: few; J gene: TRBJ1-2; CDR3 protein: CASSLVGTGPYGYTF; CDR3 DNA: TGTGCCAGCAGCTTGGTCGGTACAGGACCCTATGGCTACACCTTC
V gene: TRBV10-3; D gene: -; clone size: -; J gene: TRBJ1-3; CDR3 protein: CAIRNSDGTSGNTIYF; CDR3 DNA: TGTGCCATCAGGAACTCAGACGGAACCTCTGGAAACACCATATATTTT
V gene: TRBV5-1; D gene: TRBD2; clone size: many; J gene: TRBJ2-3; CDR3 protein: CASSLRDSGSTDTQYF; CDR3 DNA: TGCGCCAGCAGCTTGAGGGATAGCGGGTCCACAGATACGCAGTATTTT
V gene: TRBV5-1; D gene: -; clone size: -; J gene: TRBJ2-4; CDR3 protein: CASSLGTVRAKNIQYF; CDR3 DNA: TGCGCCAGCAGCTTGGGGACAGTGAGGGCCAAAAACATTCAGTACTTC
V gene: TRBV5-1; D gene: -; clone size: -; J gene: TRBJ2-6; CDR3 protein: CASSLDGAGANVLTF; CDR3 DNA: TGCGCCAGCAGCTTGGACGGGGCCGGGGCCAACGTCCTGACTTTC
V gene: TRBV5-1; D gene: -; clone size: -; J gene: TRBJ2-3; CDR3 protein: CASSLGPWVGTDTQYF; CDR3 DNA: TGCGCCAGCAGCTTGGGGCCATGGGTCGGCACAGATACGCAGTATTTT
V gene: TRBV12-3/TRBV12-4; D gene: -; clone size: -; J gene: TRBJ1-2; CDR3 protein: CASSFGVAYGYTF; CDR3 DNA: TGTGCCAGCAGTTTTGGGGTCGCCTATGGCTACACCTTC
V gene: TRBV5-1; D gene: -; clone size: few; J gene: TRBJ1-4; CDR3 protein: CASGVETNEKLFF; CDR3 DNA: TGCGCCAGCGGAGTGGAGACTAATGAAAAACTGTTTTTT
V gene: TRBV12-3/TRBV12-4; D gene: TRBD2; clone size: -; J gene: TRBJ2-3; CDR3 protein: CASSFAGVTDTQYF; CDR3 DNA: TGTGCCAGCAGTTTCGCGGGGGTCACAGATACGCAGTATTTT
V gene: TRBV5-6; D gene: -; clone size: -; J gene: TRBJ2-1; CDR3 protein: CASSSSNSNEQFF; CDR3 DNA: TGTGCCAGCAGTTCCTCCAATAGCAATGAGCAGTTCTTC
V gene: TRBV4-3; D gene: -; clone size: few; J gene: TRBJ1-3; CDR3 protein: CASSSGGSGNTIYF; CDR3 DNA: TGCGCCAGCAGTTCCGGGGGGTCTGGAAACACCATATATTTT
V gene: TRBV20-1; D gene: TRBD2; clone size: -; J gene: TRBJ2-5; CDR3 protein: CSARAGLAGIRQETQYF; CDR3 DNA: TGCAGTGCTAGAGCTGGACTAGCGGGGATACGCCAAGAGACCCAGTACTTC
V gene: TRBV7-2; D gene: TRBD1; clone size: few; J gene: TRBJ1-5; CDR3 protein: CASSPNRGEQPQHF; CDR3 DNA: TGTGCCAGCAGCCCGAACAGGGGGGAGCAGCCCCAGCATTTT
V gene: TRBV7-2; D gene: -; clone size: -; J gene: TRBJ1-1; CDR3 protein: CASSWQGGTEAFF; CDR3 DNA: TGTGCCAGCAGTTGGCAGGGTGGCACTGAAGCTTTCTTT
V gene: TRBV5-1; D gene: -; clone size: few; J gene: TRBJ2-7; CDR3 protein: CASSLRRQVDYEQYF; CDR3 DNA: TGCGCCAGCAGCCTAAGGCGACAGGTTGACTACGAGCAGTACTTC
V gene: TRBV28; D gene: -; clone size: -; J gene: TRBJ2-5; CDR3 protein: CASSLSGQGWVGPSETQYF; CDR3 DNA: TGTGCCAGCAGTTTATCGGGCCAGGGATGGGTAGGTCCTTCTGAGACCCAGTACTTC
V gene: TRBV4-3; D gene: -; clone size: few; J gene: TRBJ2-1; CDR3 protein: CASSNGRTGNEQFF; CDR3 DNA: TGCGCCAGCAGCAACGGACGTACTGGAAATGAGCAGTTCTTC
V gene: TRBV28; D gene: -; clone size: many; J gene: TRBJ2-5; CDR3 protein: CASTSRAREETQYF; CDR3 DNA: TGTGCCAGCACCTCCCGAGCGAGAGAAGAGACCCAGTACTTC